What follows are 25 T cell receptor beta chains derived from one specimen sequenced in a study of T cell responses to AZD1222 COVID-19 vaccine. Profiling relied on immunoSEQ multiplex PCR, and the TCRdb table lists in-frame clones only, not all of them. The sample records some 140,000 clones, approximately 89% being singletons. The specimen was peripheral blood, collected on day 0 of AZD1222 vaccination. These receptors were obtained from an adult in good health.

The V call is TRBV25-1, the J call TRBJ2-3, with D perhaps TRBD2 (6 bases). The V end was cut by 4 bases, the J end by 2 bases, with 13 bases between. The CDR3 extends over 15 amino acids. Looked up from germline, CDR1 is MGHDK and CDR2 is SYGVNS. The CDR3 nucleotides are TGTGCCAGCAGTGGCCGGGACTCCTACACAGATACGCAGTATTTT. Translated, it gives CASSGRDSYTDTQYF.

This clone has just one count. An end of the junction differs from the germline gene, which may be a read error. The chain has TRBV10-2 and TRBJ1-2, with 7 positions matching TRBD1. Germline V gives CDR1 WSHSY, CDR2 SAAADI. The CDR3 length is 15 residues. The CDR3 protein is CASTEGATPGYGYTF. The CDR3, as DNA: TGCGCCAGCACTGAGGGGGCCACTCCGGGTTATGGCTACACCTTC.

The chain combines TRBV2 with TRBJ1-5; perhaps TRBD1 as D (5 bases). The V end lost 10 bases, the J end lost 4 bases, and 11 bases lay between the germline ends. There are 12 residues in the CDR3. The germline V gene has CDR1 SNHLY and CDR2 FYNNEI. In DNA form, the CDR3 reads TGTGCCATTGGGGGGGGTAATCAGCCCCAGCATTTT. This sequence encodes CAIGGGNQPQHF.

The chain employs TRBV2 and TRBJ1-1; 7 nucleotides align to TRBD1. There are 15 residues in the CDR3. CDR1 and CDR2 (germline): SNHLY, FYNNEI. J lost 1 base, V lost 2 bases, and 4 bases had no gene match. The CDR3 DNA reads TGTGCCAGCAGTGAACAGGGGGGCGGGAACACTGAAGCTTTCTTT. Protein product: CASSEQGGGNTEAFF.

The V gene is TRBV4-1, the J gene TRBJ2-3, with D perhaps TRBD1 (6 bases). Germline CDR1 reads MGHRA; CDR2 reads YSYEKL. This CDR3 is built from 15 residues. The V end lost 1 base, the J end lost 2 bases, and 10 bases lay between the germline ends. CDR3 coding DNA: TGCGCCAGCAGCCAAGGGGGGCCATTCACAGATACGCAGTATTTT. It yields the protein CASSQGGPFTDTQYF.

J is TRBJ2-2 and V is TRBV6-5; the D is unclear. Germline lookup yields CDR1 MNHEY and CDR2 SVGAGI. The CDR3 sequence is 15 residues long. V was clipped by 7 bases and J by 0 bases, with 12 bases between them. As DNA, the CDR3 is TGTGCCAGCAAAAGTGGACGGACGAACACCGGGGAGCTGTTTTTT. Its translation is CASKSGRTNTGELFF.

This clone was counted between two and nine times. This CDR3 is CSFGGERDTEAFF. CDR3 DNA: TGCAGCTTTGGGGGGGAAAGGGATACTGAAGCTTTCTTT. The V and J genes are TRBV29-1 and TRBJ1-1, with a possible D match to TRBD1 (5 bases). V shed 8 bases and J shed 5 bases, with 18 bases lying between them. Germline V gene lookup returns CDR1 SQVTM and CDR2 ANQGSEA. This CDR3 is 13 amino acids long.

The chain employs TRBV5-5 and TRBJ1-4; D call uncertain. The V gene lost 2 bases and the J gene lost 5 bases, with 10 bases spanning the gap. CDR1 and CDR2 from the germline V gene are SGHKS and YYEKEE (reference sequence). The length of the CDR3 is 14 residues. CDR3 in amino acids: CASSLPWTNEKLFF. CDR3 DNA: TGTGCCAGCAGCTTACCTTGGACCAATGAAAAACTGTTTTTT.

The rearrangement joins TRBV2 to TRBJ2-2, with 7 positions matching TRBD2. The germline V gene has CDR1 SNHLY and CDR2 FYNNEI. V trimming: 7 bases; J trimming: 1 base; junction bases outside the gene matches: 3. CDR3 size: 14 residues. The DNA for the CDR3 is TGTGCCAGCACTAGCGGCCTGAACACCGGGGAGCTGTTTTTT. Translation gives CASTSGLNTGELFF. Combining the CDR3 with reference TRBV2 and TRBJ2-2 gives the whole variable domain EPEVTQTPSHQVTQMGQEVILRCVPISNHLYFYWYRQILGQKVEFLVSFYNNEISEKSEIFDDQFSVERPDGSNFTLKIRSTKLEDSAMYFCASTSGLNTGELFFGEGSRLTVL.

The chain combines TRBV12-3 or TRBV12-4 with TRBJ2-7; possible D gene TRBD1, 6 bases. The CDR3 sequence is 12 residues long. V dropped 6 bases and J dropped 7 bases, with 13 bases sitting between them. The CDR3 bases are TGTGCCAGCAGCACAGGGTTTTGGGAGCAGTACTTC. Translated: CASSTGFWEQYF.

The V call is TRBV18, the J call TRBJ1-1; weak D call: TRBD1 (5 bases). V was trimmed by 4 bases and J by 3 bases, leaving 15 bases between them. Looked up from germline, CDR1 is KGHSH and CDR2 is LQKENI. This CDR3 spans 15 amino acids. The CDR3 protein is CASSLPGGGDTEAFF. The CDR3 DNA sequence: TGTGCCAGCTCACTCCCGGGGGGTGGGGACACTGAAGCTTTCTTT.

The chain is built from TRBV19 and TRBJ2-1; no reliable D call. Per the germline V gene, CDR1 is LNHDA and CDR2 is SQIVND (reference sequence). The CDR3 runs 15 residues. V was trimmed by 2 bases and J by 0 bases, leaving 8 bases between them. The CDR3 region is CASSISTSSYNEQFF. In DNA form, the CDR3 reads TGTGCCAGTAGTATAAGCACGAGCTCCTACAATGAGCAGTTCTTC.

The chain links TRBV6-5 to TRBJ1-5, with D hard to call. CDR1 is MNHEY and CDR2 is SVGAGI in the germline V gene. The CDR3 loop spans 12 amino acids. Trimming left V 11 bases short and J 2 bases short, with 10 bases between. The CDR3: CASRHGNQPQHF. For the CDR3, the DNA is TGTGCCTCAAGACATGGCAATCAGCCCCAGCATTTT.

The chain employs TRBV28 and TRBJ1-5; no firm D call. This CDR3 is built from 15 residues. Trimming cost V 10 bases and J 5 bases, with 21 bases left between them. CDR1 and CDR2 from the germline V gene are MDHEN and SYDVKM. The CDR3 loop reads CATHPEGLFDQPQHF. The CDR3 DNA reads TGTGCCACCCACCCAGAGGGTCTCTTCGATCAGCCCCAGCATTTT.

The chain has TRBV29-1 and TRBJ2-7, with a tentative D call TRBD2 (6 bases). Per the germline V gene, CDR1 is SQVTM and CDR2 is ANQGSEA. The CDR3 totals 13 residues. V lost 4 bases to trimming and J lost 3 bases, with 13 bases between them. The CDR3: CSVALGLSYEQYF. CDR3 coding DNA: TGCAGCGTTGCCCTGGGACTTAGCTACGAGCAGTACTTC.

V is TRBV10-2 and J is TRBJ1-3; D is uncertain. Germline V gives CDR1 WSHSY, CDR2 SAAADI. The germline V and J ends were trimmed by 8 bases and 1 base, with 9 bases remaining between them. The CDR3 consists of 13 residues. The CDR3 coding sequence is TGCGCCAGCCAATCGTCTTCTGGAAACACCATATATTTT. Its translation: CASQSSSGNTIYF.

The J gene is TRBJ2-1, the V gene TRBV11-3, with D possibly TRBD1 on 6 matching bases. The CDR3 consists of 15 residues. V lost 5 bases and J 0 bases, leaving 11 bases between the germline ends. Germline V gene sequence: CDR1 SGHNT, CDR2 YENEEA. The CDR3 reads CASSREQGSYNEQFF. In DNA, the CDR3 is TGTGCCAGCAGCAGAGAACAGGGCTCCTACAATGAGCAGTTCTTC.

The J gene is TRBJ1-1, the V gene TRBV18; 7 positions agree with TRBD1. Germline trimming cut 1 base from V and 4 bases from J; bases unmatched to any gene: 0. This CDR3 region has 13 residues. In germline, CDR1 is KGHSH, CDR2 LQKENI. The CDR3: CASSPRDSTEAFF. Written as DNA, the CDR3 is TGTGCCAGCTCACCACGGGACAGCACTGAAGCTTTCTTT.

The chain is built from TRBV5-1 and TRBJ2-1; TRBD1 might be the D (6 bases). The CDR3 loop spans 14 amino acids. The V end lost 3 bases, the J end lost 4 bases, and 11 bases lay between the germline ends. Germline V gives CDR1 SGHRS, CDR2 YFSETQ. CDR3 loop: CASSSWTDYNEQFF. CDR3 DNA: TGCGCCAGCAGCTCCTGGACAGATTACAATGAGCAGTTCTTC.

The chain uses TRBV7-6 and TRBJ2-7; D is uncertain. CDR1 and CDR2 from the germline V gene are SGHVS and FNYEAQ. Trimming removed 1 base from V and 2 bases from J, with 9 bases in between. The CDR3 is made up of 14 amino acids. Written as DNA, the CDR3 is TGTGCCAGCAGCTTAGATCCAGATACCTACGAGCAGTACTTC. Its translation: CASSLDPDTYEQYF.

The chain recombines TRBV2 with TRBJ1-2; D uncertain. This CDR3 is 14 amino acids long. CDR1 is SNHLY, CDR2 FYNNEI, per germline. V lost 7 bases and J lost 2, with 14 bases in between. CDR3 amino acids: CASKVQSSNYGYTF. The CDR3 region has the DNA TGTGCCAGCAAGGTCCAGTCTTCGAACTATGGCTACACCTTC.

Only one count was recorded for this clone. The CDR3 DNA is TGTGCCAGCAGGAAGACGGGACAGGGCCGAGATACGCAGTATTTT. It specifies CASRKTGQGRDTQYF. The gene calls are TRBV5-4 and TRBJ2-3; 9 bases line up with TRBD1. This CDR3 has 15 residues. Germline V gives CDR1 SGHNT, CDR2 YYREEE (reference sequence). The V segment lost 5 bases and the J segment 5 bases; nucleotides outside the gene matches: 9. The full variable domain, its missing parts supplied by reference TRBV5-4 and TRBJ2-3, is ETGVTQSPTHLIKTRGQQVTLRCSSQSGHNTVSWYQQALGQGPQFIFQYYREEENGRGNFPPRFSGLQFPNYSSELNVNALELDDSALYLCASRKTGQGRDTQYFGPGTRLTVL.

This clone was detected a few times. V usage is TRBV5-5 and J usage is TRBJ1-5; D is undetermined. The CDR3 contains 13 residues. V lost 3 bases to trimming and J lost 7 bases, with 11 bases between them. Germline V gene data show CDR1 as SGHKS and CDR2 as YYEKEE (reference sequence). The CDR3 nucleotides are TGTGCCAGCAGCTCCCATCTCGAACAGCCCCAGCATTTT. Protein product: CASSSHLEQPQHF.

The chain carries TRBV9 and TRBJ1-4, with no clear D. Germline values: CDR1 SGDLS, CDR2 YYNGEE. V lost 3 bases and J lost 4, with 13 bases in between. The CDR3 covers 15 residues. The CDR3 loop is CASSAWIGINEKLFF. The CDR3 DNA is TGTGCCAGCAGCGCGTGGATTGGGATTAATGAAAAACTGTTTTTT.

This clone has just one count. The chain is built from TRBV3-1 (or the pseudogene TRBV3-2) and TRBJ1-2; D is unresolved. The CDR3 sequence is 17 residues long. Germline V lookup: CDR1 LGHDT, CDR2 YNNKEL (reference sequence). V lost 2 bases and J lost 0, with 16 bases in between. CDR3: CASSQYWKDRPNYGYTF. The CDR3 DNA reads TGTGCCAGCAGCCAATATTGGAAGGACCGACCTAACTATGGCTACACCTTC.